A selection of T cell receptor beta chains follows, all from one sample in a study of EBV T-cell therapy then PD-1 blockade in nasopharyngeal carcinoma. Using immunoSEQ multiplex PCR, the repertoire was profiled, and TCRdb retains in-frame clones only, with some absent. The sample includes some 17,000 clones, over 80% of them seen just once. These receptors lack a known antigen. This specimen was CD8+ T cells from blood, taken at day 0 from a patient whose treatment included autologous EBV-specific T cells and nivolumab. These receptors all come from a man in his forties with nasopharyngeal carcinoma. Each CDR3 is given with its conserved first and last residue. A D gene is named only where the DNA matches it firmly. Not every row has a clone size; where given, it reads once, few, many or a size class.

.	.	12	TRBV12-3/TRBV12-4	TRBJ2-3	CASGLLGDTQYF	TGTGCCAGCGGGCTACTGGGGGATACGCAGTATTTT
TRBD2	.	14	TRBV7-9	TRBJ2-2	CASSWDYVTGELFF	TGTGCCAGCAGTTGGGACTACGTCACCGGGGAGCTGTTTTTT
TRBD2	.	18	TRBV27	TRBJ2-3	CATSEGSSGGDSTDTQYF	TGTGCCACCTCGGAGGGGTCTAGCGGGGGGGATAGCACAGATACGCAGTATTTT
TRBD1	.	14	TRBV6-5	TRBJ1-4	CASSYDSGTGELFF	TGTGCCAGCAGTTACGACTCCGGGACAGGGGAACTGTTTTTT
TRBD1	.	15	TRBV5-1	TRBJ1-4	CASSQTGTVNEKLFF	TGCGCCAGCAGTCAAACCGGGACAGTTAATGAGAAACTGTTTTTT
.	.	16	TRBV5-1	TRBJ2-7	CASSLSPRHFSYEQYF	TGCGCCAGCAGCTTGTCTCCTCGGCATTTCTCCTACGAGCAGTACTTC
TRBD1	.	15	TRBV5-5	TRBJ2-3	CASSIQGLGADTQYF	TGTGCCAGCAGCATACAGGGGCTAGGGGCAGATACGCAGTATTTT
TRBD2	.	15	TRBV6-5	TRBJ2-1	CASSLLAGIHNEQFF	TGTGCCAGCAGCTTACTAGCGGGGATCCACAATGAGCAGTTCTTC
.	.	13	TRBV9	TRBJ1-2	CASSAPQFDGYTF	TGTGCCAGCAGCGCGCCCCAGTTCGATGGCTACACCTTC
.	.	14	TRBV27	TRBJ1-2	CASSLSAATHGYTF	TGTGCCAGCAGTTTATCCGCCGCTACGCATGGCTACACCTTC
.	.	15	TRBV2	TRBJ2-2	CASSKRTVPAGELFF	TGTGCCAGCAGTAAGAGGACGGTCCCAGCCGGGGAGCTGTTTTTT
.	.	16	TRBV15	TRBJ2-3	CATTTRVRTSTDTQYF	TGTGCCACCACCACTCGGGTCAGAACTAGCACAGATACGCAGTATTTT
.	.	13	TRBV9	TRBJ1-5	CASSVQGNQPQHF	TGTGCCAGCAGCGTACAGGGGAATCAGCCCCAGCATTTT
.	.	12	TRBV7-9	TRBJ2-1	CASSLTTREQFF	TGTGCCAGCAGCTTAACCACCCGAGAGCAGTTCTTC
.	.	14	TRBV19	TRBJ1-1	CASSRRLWNTEAFF	TGTGCCAGTAGTCGACGACTGTGGAACACTGAAGCTTTCTTT
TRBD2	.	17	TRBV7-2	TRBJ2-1	CASSLGVWRGGLDEQFF	TGTGCCAGCAGCTTAGGGGTTTGGCGGGGGGGCCTTGATGAGCAGTTCTTC
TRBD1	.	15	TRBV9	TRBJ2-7	CASSGTTGGENEQYF	TGTGCCAGCAGCGGAACTACAGGGGGAGAGAACGAGCAGTACTTC
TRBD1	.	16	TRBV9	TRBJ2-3	CASSVRPDRGRDTQYF	TGTGCCAGCAGCGTACGTCCGGACAGGGGGAGGGATACGCAGTATTTT
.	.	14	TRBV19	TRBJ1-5	CASSIVTFNQPQHF	TGTGCCAGTAGTATAGTGACCTTCAATCAGCCCCAGCATTTT
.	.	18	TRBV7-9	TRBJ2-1	CASSSVGSGSKSYNEQFF	TGTGCCAGCAGCTCAGTTGGTAGCGGCTCCAAGTCCTACAATGAGCAGTTCTTC
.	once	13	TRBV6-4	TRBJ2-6	CASSDSGANVLTF	TGTGCCAGCAGTGACTCTGGGGCCAACGTCCTGACTTTC
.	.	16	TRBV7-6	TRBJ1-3	CASSLVSDSSGNTIYF	TGTGCCAGCAGCTTAGTGTCGGACTCCTCTGGAAACACCATATATTTT